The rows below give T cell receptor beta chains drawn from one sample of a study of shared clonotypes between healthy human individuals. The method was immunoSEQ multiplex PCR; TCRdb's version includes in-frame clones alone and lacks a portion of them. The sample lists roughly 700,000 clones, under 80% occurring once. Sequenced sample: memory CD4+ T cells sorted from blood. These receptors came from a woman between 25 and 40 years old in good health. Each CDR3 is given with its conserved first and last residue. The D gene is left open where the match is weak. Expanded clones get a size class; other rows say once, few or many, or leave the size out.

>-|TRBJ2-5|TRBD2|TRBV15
TGTGCCACCAGCAGAGAAAGTAATTTAGCGGGGTGGGAGACCCAGTACTTC
CATSRESNLAGWETQYF
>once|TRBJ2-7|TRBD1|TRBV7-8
TGTGCCAGCAAGGCAATGGGGACAGGGTTGGTCGAGCAGTACTTC
CASKAMGTGLVEQYF
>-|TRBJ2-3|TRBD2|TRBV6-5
TGTGCCAGCAGTTTCGGACTAGCGGGTAGTCCAGATACGCAGTATTTT
CASSFGLAGSPDTQYF
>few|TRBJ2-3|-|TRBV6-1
TGTGCCAGCACGACTTTTACGTCCGGGACAGATACGCAGTATTTT
CASTTFTSGTDTQYF
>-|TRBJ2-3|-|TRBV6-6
TGTGCCAGCAGTCCTCGGGGTACAGATACGCAGTATTTT
CASSPRGTDTQYF
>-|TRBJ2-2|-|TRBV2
TGTGCCAGCAAAGGGACTTCGAACACCGGGGAGCTGTTTTTT
CASKGTSNTGELFF
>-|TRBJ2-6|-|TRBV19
TGTGCCAGTAGTATAGACGGCCTAGCCGGGCCAGGGGCCAACGTCCTGACTTTC
CASSIDGLAGPGANVLTF
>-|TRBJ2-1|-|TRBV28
TGTGCCAGCAGTTCTCTGAGGAGGGCGAATGAGCAGTTCTTC
CASSSLRRANEQFF
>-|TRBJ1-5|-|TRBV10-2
TGCGCCAGCAGTGAGTCGGTATTCGGTCAGCCCCAGCATTTT
CASSESVFGQPQHF
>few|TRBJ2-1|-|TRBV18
TGTGCCAGCTCACCAGGCGTAGGGTCTGACGAGCAGTTCTTC
CASSPGVGSDEQFF
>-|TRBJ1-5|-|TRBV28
TGTGCCAGCAGTCCGATCAATCAGCCCCAGCATTTT
CASSPINQPQHF
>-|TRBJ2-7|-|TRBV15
TGTGCCACCAGCAGAGTCGGGCCCGGTGGCTCCTACGAGCAGTACTTC
CATSRVGPGGSYEQYF
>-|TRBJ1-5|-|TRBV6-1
TGTGCCAGCAGTGAAGCATCCAGCCCCAATCAGCCCCAGCATTTT
CASSEASSPNQPQHF
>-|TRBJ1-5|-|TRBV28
TGTGCCAGCAGGGAGGGGGGTCAGCCCCAGCATTTT
CASREGGQPQHF